The 13 T cell receptor beta chains in this list originate from one sample, sequenced in a study of high-grade serous ovarian cancer treatment subgroups. Profiling relied on immunoSEQ multiplex PCR, and the TCRdb table lists in-frame clones only, not all of them. The sample lists approximately 9,600 clones; about three quarters were seen once. The tumor samples were collected prior to definitive surgery or chemotherapy. Sequencing was performed on tumor tissue. The source is a human donor with high-grade serous ovarian cancer.

The V call is TRBV7-9, the J call TRBJ1-6; 9 bases are shared with TRBD1. The junction had 5 bases not matched to a gene; V was cut back by 5 bases and J by 6 bases. This CDR3 has 15 amino acids. Germline loops: CDR1 SEHNR, CDR2 FQNEAQ (reference sequence). The CDR3 bases are TGTGCCAGCAGCGCAACGACAGGGGGTAATTCACCCCTCCACTTT. This gives the protein CASSATTGGNSPLHF.

This chain joins TRBV5-1 and TRBJ2-1; 8 nucleotides agree with TRBD1. The CDR3 has 15 amino acids. V trimming: 4 bases; J trimming: 4 bases; junction bases outside the gene matches: 7. CDR1 is SGHRS, CDR2 YFSETQ, per germline. The CDR3 here is CASSRGTGNYNEQFF. CDR3 coding DNA: TGCGCCAGCAGCCGTGGGACAGGCAATTACAATGAGCAGTTCTTC.

This clone was counted a single time. J is TRBJ2-5 and V is TRBV20-1; D is ambiguous. This CDR3 spans 10 amino acids. Between the trimmed V and J ends, which lost 6 bases and 5 bases, there was a span of 7 bases. Germline V gene lookup returns CDR1 DFQATT and CDR2 SNEGSKA (reference sequence). The CDR3 loop reads CSAHMETQYF. Written as DNA, the CDR3 is TGCAGTGCCCACATGGAGACCCAGTACTTC.

The chain has TRBV6-6 and TRBJ2-3; D ambiguous. V was clipped by 8 bases and J by 5 bases, with 17 bases between them. Germline lookup yields CDR1 MNHNY and CDR2 SVGAGI (reference sequence). The CDR3 contains 14 residues. The CDR3 sequence is CASLGPHPKDTQYF. Here the CDR3 DNA reads TGTGCCAGCCTAGGGCCCCATCCCAAAGATACGCAGTATTTT.

The chain joins TRBV5-1 to TRBJ1-1, with 9 bases aligning to TRBD1. Germline loops: CDR1 SGHRS, CDR2 YFSETQ. The CDR3 has 16 residues. V shed 0 bases, J shed 4 bases, and the junction held 7 bases outside the gene matches. The CDR3 bases are TGCGCCAGCAGCTTGGGACAGGGGGTCCGGGTCACTGAAGCTTTCTTT. Residues: CASSLGQGVRVTEAFF.

The chain links TRBV18 to TRBJ2-3; a weak D match, TRBD2 (6 bases). This CDR3 is built from 15 residues. Trimming pared 0 bases from V and 3 bases from J, leaving 10 bases between. Per germline, CDR1 KGHSH and CDR2 LQKENI. CDR3 coding DNA: TGTGCCAGCTCACCACCACAGCGGGCGACAGATACGCAGTATTTT. As protein: CASSPPQRATDTQYF. Filled out from reference TRBV18 and TRBJ2-3, the complete variable domain reads NAGVMQNPRHLVRRRGQEARLRCSPMKGHSHVYWYRQLPEEGLKFMVYLQKENIIDESGMPKERFSAEFPKEGPSILRIQQVVRGDSAAYFCASSPPQRATDTQYFGPGTRLTVL.

The chain recombines TRBV5-8 with TRBJ1-2; the match to TRBD1 covers 10 bases. Germline loops: CDR1 SGHTS, CDR2 YDEGEE. This CDR3 contains 14 residues. V lost 2 bases and J lost 5; bases outside the gene matches: 3. As DNA, the CDR3 is TGTGCCAGCAGCTTCCGGGACAGGGGATATGGCTACACCTTC. Its protein product is CASSFRDRGYGYTF.

The V call is TRBV19, the J call TRBJ1-2, with TRBD1 matching 7 bases. The CDR3 totals 16 residues. Germline trimming cut 3 bases from V and 0 bases from J; bases unmatched to any gene: 7. Per the germline V gene, CDR1 is LNHDA and CDR2 is SQIVND (reference sequence). CDR3 in DNA: TGTGCCAGTAGTATCGACTACAGGGGTGCTAACTATGGCTACACCTTC. Residues: CASSIDYRGANYGYTF.

The V and J genes are TRBV5-5 and TRBJ1-2; D unresolved. Looked up from germline, CDR1 is SGHKS and CDR2 is YYEKEE (reference sequence). The CDR3 extends over 13 amino acids. V shed 0 bases and J shed 2 bases, with 5 bases lying between them. The chain's CDR3 is CASSLDSNYGYTF. DNA of the CDR3: TGTGCCAGCAGCTTGGACTCCAACTATGGCTACACCTTC.

This clone was found a few times. In DNA, the CDR3 is TGTGCCAGCAGCCACTTTACCGGGCCCCAGGATGAGCAGTTCTTC. This gives the protein CASSHFTGPQDEQFF. V usage is TRBV5-6 and J usage is TRBJ2-1; D is ambiguous. Trimming took 4 bases from V and 8 from J, leaving 19 bases between them. This CDR3 has 15 amino acids. Germline V gene sequence: CDR1 SGHDT, CDR2 YYEEEE.

This clone was seen more than once but under ten times. The V and J genes are TRBV6-5 and TRBJ1-2; TRBD1 matches at 10 bases. The germline CDR1 and CDR2 sequences are MNHEY and SVGAGI. The V segment lost 5 bases and the J segment 5 bases; nucleotides outside the gene matches: 5. The CDR3 consists of 14 residues. The CDR3 sequence: CASSTGQGIYGYTF. In nucleotides, the CDR3 is TGTGCCAGCAGTACGGGACAGGGGATTTATGGCTACACCTTC.

The chain has TRBV5-6 and TRBJ2-1; 9 nucleotides agree with TRBD2. Per germline, CDR1 SGHDT and CDR2 YYEEEE. V lost 3 bases, J lost 6 bases, and 7 bases stayed unmatched. The CDR3 is 15 residues long. The DNA for the CDR3 is TGTGCCAGCAGCTCCGGGACTAGCTACTTCAATGAGCAGTTCTTC. Its protein product is CASSSGTSYFNEQFF.

The rearrangement links TRBV19 to TRBJ2-7, with D perhaps TRBD1 or TRBD2 (6 bases each). The CDR3 is 14 amino acids. V was clipped by 6 bases and J by 3 bases, with 15 bases between them. Per germline, CDR1 LNHDA and CDR2 SQIVND (reference sequence). The CDR3 coding sequence is TGTGCCAGTAGAAAACGAGGGGGGAACTACGAGCAGTACTTC. Its translation: CASRKRGGNYEQYF. Complete variable domain (other parts from reference TRBV19 and TRBJ2-7): DGGITQSPKYLFRKEGQNVTLSCEQNLNHDAMYWYRQDPGQGLRLIYYSQIVNDFQKGDIAEGYSVSREKKESFPLTVTSAQKNPTAFYLCASRKRGGNYEQYFGPGTRLTVT.